This entry lists 9 T cell receptor beta chains sequenced from one sample in a study of T cells in Graves' hyperthyroidism and ophthalmopathy. RNA transcripts served as the template for amplifying TCR beta CDR3 regions. The HTBI primer set served for first-round RT-PCR of the TCR CDR3. TCRdb processed the multiplex PCR reads anew with MiXCR; each CDR3 protein has one entry. The sample records around 700,000 distinct CDR3 sequences, about 35% being singletons. The sequenced sample was blood. The source of these receptors is a woman aged 40 to 49 with Graves' hyperthyroidism.

A few counts support this clonotype. CDR3 sequence: CASSYMAGSYEQYF. The CDR3 DNA is TGTGCCAGCAGTTACATGGCGGGATCCTACGAGCAGTACTTC. The chain uses TRBV6-5 and TRBJ2-7; tentatively, D is TRBD2 (6 bases). Germline V gene lookup returns CDR1 MNHEY and CDR2 SVGAGI. Trimming pared 2 bases from V and 1 base from J, leaving 9 bases between. The CDR3 spans 14 residues.

As to this clonotype: A much larger clonotype is one base distant, so this may be a read error. This chain uses TRBV11-2 with TRBJ2-5; 10 bases map to TRBD2. CDR1 and CDR2 from the germline V gene are SGHAT and FQNNGV. The CDR3 extends over 14 amino acids. In DNA, the CDR3 is TGTTCCAGCAGCTTAGCGGGAGGTGGAGATTCCCAGTACTTC. Protein sequence: CSSSLAGGGDSQYF.

The chain recombines TRBV4-3 with TRBJ2-7; 9 bases fit TRBD2. V shed 5 bases and J 2 bases; nucleotides not matched to a gene: 7. The CDR3 covers 15 residues. The germline V gene has CDR1 LGHNA and CDR2 YSLEER. The CDR3 nucleotides are TGCGCCAGCAGCGCCGGGCTAGCGGGACCCTACGAGCAGTACTTC. This translates into CASSAGLAGPYEQYF.

In the case of this clonotype: The junction departs from germline at one end; a sequencing error may be responsible. V and J are TRBV29-1 and TRBJ2-2; D gene unclear. The CDR3 is made up of 12 amino acids. Germline V gene data show CDR1 as SQVTM and CDR2 as ANQGSEA. CDR3 DNA sequence: TGCGGCGTTGGACCCAACACCGGGGAGCTGTTTTTT. It is translated as CGVGPNTGELFF.

This chain joins TRBV12-3 or TRBV12-4 and TRBJ2-1; D may be TRBD2 (5 bases). The CDR3 is made up of 14 amino acids. Trimming removed 6 bases at V and 8 bases at J, with 17 bases between. The CDR3 region is CASSVDDGVDEQFF. The CDR3, as DNA: TGTGCCAGCAGCGTTGACGACGGGGTAGATGAGCAGTTCTTC.

This clonotype was counted between two and nine times. V gene TRBV7-9 combines with J gene TRBJ1-1, with D possibly TRBD1 on 6 matching bases. V dropped 5 bases and J dropped 3 bases, with 19 bases sitting between them. The germline V gene has CDR1 SEHNR and CDR2 FQNEAQ (reference sequence). The CDR3 contains 16 residues. CDR3 in DNA: TGTGCCAGCAGCGGACCCAGGGGCCGGAAGGACACTGAAGCTTTCTTT. Residues: CASSGPRGRKDTEAFF.

This clonotype was seen more than once but under ten times. The chain recombines TRBV7-9 with TRBJ1-3; possible D gene TRBD1, 6 bases. The germline V and J ends were trimmed by 3 bases and 0 bases, with 15 bases remaining between them. Germline-derived CDR1 and CDR2 are SEHNR and FQNEAQ (reference sequence). The CDR3 runs to 17 residues. Here the CDR3 reads CASSLGAYRSSGNTIYF. The CDR3 DNA reads TGTGCCAGCAGCTTGGGGGCCTACAGGAGCTCTGGAAACACCATATATTTT.

Ten or more counts support this clonotype. The chain uses TRBV12-3 or TRBV12-4 and TRBJ1-3; D is unresolved. The CDR3 extends over 11 amino acids. The V end lost 5 bases, the J end lost 4 bases, and 3 bases lay between the germline ends. DNA of the CDR3: TGTGCCAGCAGTCTGGGAAACACCATATATTTT. Its translation: CASSLGNTIYF.

This clonotype was counted many times. This chain links TRBV19 with TRBJ2-6; no firm D call. The germline V gene has CDR1 LNHDA and CDR2 SQIVND (reference sequence). V was pared by 4 bases and J by 2 bases, with 9 bases between. The CDR3 runs to 15 residues. The CDR3 DNA reads as TGTGCCAGTAGTACCCAGGATACTGGGGCCAACGTCCTGACTTTC. Encoded protein: CASSTQDTGANVLTF.